This is a list of T cell receptor beta chains from one sample in a study of T-cell memory formation after mild COVID-19. TCRdb analysed the 5' RACE reads with MiXCR anew, one entry per CDR3 protein. The sample includes 450,000 to 650,000 distinct CDR3 sequences, around 21% seen only once; the top ten take approximately 12%. The specimen sequenced was PBMCs or a T cell subset sorted from them (not recorded which). These receptors were obtained from an adult woman who had mild COVID-19 (a few samples of this study predate the infection). Cell type and time point are not known. Each CDR3 is given with its conserved first and last residue. A D gene is named only where the DNA matches it firmly. The size of a clone is reported for some rows only, either as once, few or many, or as a class for expanded clones.

TRBV5-4	TRBJ2-1	.	.	TGTGCCAGCACCCTTGATGGGATCTACAATGAGCAGTTCTTC	CASTLDGIYNEQFF
TRBV12-3/TRBV12-4	TRBJ2-1	TRBD1	.	TGTGCCAGCAGTCCCCGGGGACAGGGGGTTTACAATGAGCAGTTCTTC	CASSPRGQGVYNEQFF
TRBV7-9	TRBJ2-7	.	few	TGTGCCAGCAGCTGGGGGGGCGACGAGCAGTACTTC	CASSWGGDEQYF
TRBV5-1	TRBJ2-3	TRBD2	.	TGCGCCAGCAGCTTGGGGGGAACTAGCGCGGCAGATACGCAGTATTTT	CASSLGGTSAADTQYF
TRBV30	TRBJ2-3	TRBD2	few	TGTGCCTGGGCGGGACTAGCGGGAGTCGGTGATACGCAGTATTTT	CAWAGLAGVGDTQYF
TRBV10-3	TRBJ1-1	.	few	TGTGCCATCGCCGGGGCCCTGAACACTGAAGCTTTCTTT	CAIAGALNTEAFF
TRBV7-8	TRBJ2-5	.	few	TGTGCCAGCAGCTTATTGGCGGGCCTAGAGACCCAGTACTTC	CASSLLAGLETQYF
TRBV7-2	TRBJ2-3	.	.	TGTGCCAGCAGCCGCACGACTAGTTCAGATACGCAGTATTTT	CASSRTTSSDTQYF
TRBV11-2	TRBJ2-3	.	.	TGTGCCAGCAGCCGCCGCGGGAAAGATACGCAGTATTTT	CASSRRGKDTQYF
TRBV24-1	TRBJ2-1	TRBD2	.	TGTGCCACCAGTGATTTCGGACTTGGGACTAGCGGGAGCAATGAGCAGTTCTTC	CATSDFGLGTSGSNEQFF
TRBV12-3/TRBV12-4	TRBJ2-3	.	.	TGTGCCAGCAGTATTATTGGGGCCGGGAAGACAGATACGCAGTATTTT	CASSIIGAGKTDTQYF
TRBV6-1	TRBJ2-3	.	few	TGTGCCAGCAGACTTTCGGGGGCCGGAGATACGCAGTATTTT	CASRLSGAGDTQYF
TRBV20-1	TRBJ2-7	TRBD2	few	TGCAGTGCTAGAGATGGGACTAGCGGCAGGTACGAGCAGTACTTC	CSARDGTSGRYEQYF
TRBV9	TRBJ2-7	.	.	TGTGCCAGCAGCCCGGGGCCCCAAGCCTACGAGCAGTACTTC	CASSPGPQAYEQYF
TRBV10-3	TRBJ2-7	.	few	TGTGCCATCAGTGAATTCGGCGGAACCTACGAGCAGTACTTC	CAISEFGGTYEQYF
TRBV5-1	TRBJ2-1	TRBD2	.	TGCGCCAGCAGCGCGCGCCGGGACAGAACCGAGACTAGCGGGGGGGCCTACAATGAGCAGTTCTTC	CASSARRDRTETSGGAYNEQFF
TRBV5-1	TRBJ2-1	.	.	TGCGCCAGCAGCCCCGAGTTGGTGACCTACAATGAGAAGTTCTTC	CASSPELVTYNEKFF
TRBV10-3	TRBJ2-4	.	.	TGTGCCATCAGTGAGTCGAAAGGGCTAGCCAAAAACATTCAGTACTTC	CAISESKGLAKNIQYF
TRBV20-1	TRBJ1-2	.	.	TGCAGTGCTAGAGCCGAAGGCACAGGGACCAATCTTGGCTACACCTTC	CSARAEGTGTNLGYTF
TRBV5-1	TRBJ2-3	TRBD1	few	TGCGCCAGCAGACTTGGACAGGGTGGCACAGATACGCAGTATTTT	CASRLGQGGTDTQYF
TRBV20-1	TRBJ2-2	TRBD2	.	TGCAGTGCTAGAGCCCCTAGCGGTAACACCGGGGAGCTGTTTTTT	CSARAPSGNTGELFF
TRBV27	TRBJ2-1	TRBD1	.	TGTGCCAGCAATCCCGGGACAGCCCCTTGGAATGAGCAGTTCTTC	CASNPGTAPWNEQFF
TRBV6-5	TRBJ2-5	.	.	TGTGCCAGCAGTCCCGGGACGGCTCGAGTCGGGTACTTC	CASSPGTARVGYF
TRBV7-8	TRBJ1-5	.	.	TGTGCCAGCAGCTTACATAACACTCAGCCCCAGCATTTT	CASSLHNTQPQHF
TRBV7-2	TRBJ1-3	.	.	TGTGCCAGCACCCCCGATTGGGGCTCTGGAAACACCATATATTTT	CASTPDWGSGNTIYF
TRBV9	TRBJ1-1	TRBD1	many	TGTGCCAGCAGCCTCGCGACAGGGGGTCTGAACACTGAAGCTTTCTTT	CASSLATGGLNTEAFF
TRBV3-1	TRBJ2-5	.	few	TGTGCCAGCAGCCGCCCGGCAGGGAGACAAGAGACCCAGTACTTC	CASSRPAGRQETQYF
TRBV5-1	TRBJ2-5	TRBD2	.	TGCGCCAGCGCGATACTAGCGGGAGGGCGGGAGACCCAGTACTTC	CASAILAGGRETQYF
TRBV29-1	TRBJ2-7	.	few	TGCAGCGTCGGGGGCGGGCAGTCCGAGCAGTACTTC	CSVGGGQSEQYF
TRBV15	TRBJ2-2	.	.	TGTGCCACCAGCGGATCCTACTCGAACACCGGGGAGCTGTTTTTT	CATSGSYSNTGELFF
TRBV5-4	TRBJ1-1	.	.	TGTGCCAGCAGCTTTGGGTGGGGGAACACTGAAGCTTTCTTT	CASSFGWGNTEAFF
TRBV7-9	TRBJ2-5	.	.	TGTGCCAGCAGCATGGCGGGGGCCCAAGAGACCCAGTACTTC	CASSMAGAQETQYF
TRBV7-9	TRBJ2-1	TRBD1	.	TGTGCCAGCAGTCCGCAGGGGGTGTACAATGAGCAGTTCTTC	CASSPQGVYNEQFF
TRBV20-1	TRBJ2-2	.	.	TGCAGTGCTAGACAGGACCCCCCAAAAACCGGGGAGCTGTTTTTT	CSARQDPPKTGELFF
TRBV20-1	TRBJ1-2	.	few	TGCAGTGCTAGAGATGGCGGCACCGCTAACTATGGCTACACCTTC	CSARDGGTANYGYTF
TRBV5-1	TRBJ2-1	.	.	TGCGCCAGCAGCTGGTCGAGGAGCGATGAGCAGTTCTTC	CASSWSRSDEQFF
TRBV12-5	TRBJ2-7	.	.	TGTGCTAGTGGTTTGACAGCCTACGAGCAGTACTTC	CASGLTAYEQYF
TRBV5-1	TRBJ1-1	.	.	TGCGCCAGCAGCTCAACAGCGGTGAACACTGAAGCTTTCTTT	CASSSTAVNTEAFF
TRBV19	TRBJ2-2	.	few	TGTGCCAGCCAATGGAGGGCCAACACCGGGGAGCTGTTTTTT	CASQWRANTGELFF
TRBV20-1	TRBJ1-5	TRBD1	.	TGCAGTGCTAGATCCGGGACAGGGACGGGCAATCAGCCCCAGCATTTT	CSARSGTGTGNQPQHF
TRBV4-1	TRBJ2-7	TRBD1	.	TGCGCCAGCAGCCAAGCCCCTTTGGGACAGGGGTCTAGTTCCCTCGAGCAGTACTTC	CASSQAPLGQGSSSLEQYF
TRBV29-1	TRBJ2-7	TRBD2	few	TGCAGCGTTGAAGCTACTAGCGGGAGTAAGTACGAGCAGTACTTC	CSVEATSGSKYEQYF
TRBV3-1	TRBJ2-1	.	.	TGTGCCAGCAGCCTAATGCACAACGGTCGGTTCTTC	CASSLMHNGRFF
TRBV24-1	TRBJ1-1	TRBD1	few	TGTGCCACCAGTGATCCAACAGGGGGAAGGACTGAAGCTTTCTTT	CATSDPTGGRTEAFF
TRBV15	TRBJ1-5	TRBD1	few	TGTGCCACCAGCACGAGACAGGGGTTTCAGCCCCAGCATTTT	CATSTRQGFQPQHF